This paragraph covers one TCR beta chain sequence. Original handling: For nucleated cells, counts were estimated from reference gene primer amplification. Using immunoSEQ multiplex PCR, the repertoire was profiled, and TCRdb retains in-frame clones only, with some absent. The V and J calls and clone size come from that table; D and trimming were worked out from the DNA. The repertoire holds about 270,000 clones, 80% to 90% seen once, with 9.5% to 12% in the top ten. This record comes from a study of blood T cell repertoires in COVID-19. Study at large: There were acute and convalescent COVID-19 samples, and they came from the United States, Italy and Spain. Sources were T cells, B-cell-depleted T cells, or PBMCs; the material itself was cDNA or gDNA.

The CDR3 covers 12 residues. Germline CDR1 and CDR2: SNHLY and FYNNEI. With 7 bases removed from V and 5 bases from J, the gap between germline ends came to 12 bases. The TCR comes from a woman in her seventies with acute or convalescent COVID-19. The sequenced material came from peripheral blood. The V and J genes are TRBV2 and TRBJ2-7, with D unresolved. For the CDR3, the DNA is TGTGCCAGCAAACTAAACCACCACGAGCAGTACTTC. Translation: CASKLNHHEQYF.